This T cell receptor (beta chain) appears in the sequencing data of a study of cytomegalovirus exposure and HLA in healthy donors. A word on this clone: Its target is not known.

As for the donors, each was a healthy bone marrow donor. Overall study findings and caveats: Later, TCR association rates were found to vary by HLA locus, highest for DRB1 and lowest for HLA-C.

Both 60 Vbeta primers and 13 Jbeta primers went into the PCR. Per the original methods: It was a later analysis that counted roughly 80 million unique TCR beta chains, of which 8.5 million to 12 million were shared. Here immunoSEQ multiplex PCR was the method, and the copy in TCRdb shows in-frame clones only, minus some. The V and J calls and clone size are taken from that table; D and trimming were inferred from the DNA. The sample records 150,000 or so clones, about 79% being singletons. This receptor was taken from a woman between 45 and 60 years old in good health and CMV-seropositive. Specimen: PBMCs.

The CDR3 region has the DNA TGTGCCAGCAGCAAAAGGTACGGTCGCTGGACTCCCTACGAGCAGTACTTC. This sequence encodes CASSKRYGRWTPYEQYF. The rearrangement joins TRBV6-9 to TRBJ2-7; D perhaps matches TRBD2 (5 bases). Trimming left V 6 bases short and J 2 bases short, with 23 bases between. CDR3 length: 17 amino acids. Germline-derived CDR1 and CDR2 are MNHGY and SVAAGI.